One and the same sample provided the 18 T cell receptor beta chains below, sequenced in a study of blood T cell repertoires in COVID-19. TCRdb's copy holds only in-frame clones and misses some; the assay was immunoSEQ multiplex PCR. The data hold some 62,000 clones, with approximately 80% observed a single time. The specimen sequenced was PBMCs or T cells enriched from blood (not recorded which). The receptors stem from a woman aged 40 to 50 with acute COVID-19.

The genes are TRBV29-1 and TRBJ1-3; 9 bases match TRBD1. V was clipped by 0 bases and J by 7 bases; unmatched bases: 4. The CDR3 covers 14 residues. Germline CDR1 reads SQVTM; CDR2 reads ANQGSEA. DNA for the CDR3: TGCAGCGTTGAAGATTTTGGACAGGGGAACACCATATATTTT. The encoded protein is CSVEDFGQGNTIYF. Together with reference TRBV29-1 and TRBJ1-3, the CDR3 gives the full variable domain: SAVISQKPSRDICQRGTSLTIQCQVDSQVTMMFWYRQQPGQSLTLIATANQGSEATYESGFVIDKFPISRPNLTFSTLTVSNMSPEDSSIYLCSVEDFGQGNTIYFGEGSWLTVV.

This clone was picked up one time. This chain uses TRBV29-1 with TRBJ2-1; D perhaps matches TRBD2 (6 bases). The CDR3 length is 14 residues. The ends were cut back, 4 bases at V and 2 bases at J, with 12 bases in the middle. Germline-derived CDR1 and CDR2 are SQVTM and ANQGSEA. CDR3 coding DNA: TGCAGCGTTGTGGGACTGCGGGCCTACAATGAGCAGTTCTTC. Its translation: CSVVGLRAYNEQFF.

The chain is built from TRBV28 and TRBJ1-5; a possible D gene is TRBD1 (6 bases). This CDR3 spans 15 amino acids. Germline CDR1 reads MDHEN; CDR2 reads SYDVKM. Trimming took 5 bases from V and 2 from J, leaving 13 bases between them. Here the CDR3 reads CASSSRGGGNQPQHF. The CDR3 DNA reads TGTGCCAGCAGTAGCAGGGGCGGCGGCAATCAGCCCCAGCATTTT.

The CDR3 protein is CASSLGSGGEQYV. The CDR3 DNA reads TGCGCCAGCAGCTTGGGATCAGGGGGCGAGCAGTACGTC. The chain employs TRBV5-1 and TRBJ2-7; TRBD1 matches 7 bases. The germline CDR1 and CDR2 sequences are SGHRS and YFSETQ. V dropped 0 bases and J dropped 6; count of bases not matched to a gene: 3. This CDR3 contains 13 residues.

This clone was seen more than once but under ten times. This rearrangement joins TRBV28 to TRBJ1-2, with 7 positions matching TRBD1. The CDR3 totals 15 residues. After removal of 7 bases from V and 8 bases from J, the junction contained 16 bases not matched to a gene. Germline CDR1 MDHEN, CDR2 SYDVKM. This CDR3 is CASTGPGGRNVGYTF. The CDR3 region has the DNA TGTGCCAGCACCGGCCCAGGGGGGCGGAATGTCGGCTACACCTTC.

The chain recombines TRBV29-1 with TRBJ1-2, with D perhaps matching TRBD1 (5 bases). CDR3 length: 14 residues. Germline lookup yields CDR1 SQVTM and CDR2 ANQGSEA. The V and J ends lost 4 bases and 4 bases respectively, with 16 bases between them. DNA for the CDR3: TGCAGCGTTGTGGCCCAGGGCGAGCTCTATGGCTACACCTTC. Protein sequence: CSVVAQGELYGYTF.

J is TRBJ1-5 and V is TRBV28, with D maybe TRBD1 (5 bases). V dropped 5 bases and J dropped 7 bases, with 12 bases sitting between them. Germline CDR1 is MDHEN and CDR2 is SYDVKM. The CDR3 covers 13 residues. The CDR3 protein is CASSPLGLQPQHF. The CDR3 region has the DNA TGTGCCAGCAGTCCGCTGGGACTCCAGCCCCAGCATTTT.

The chain combines TRBV11-3 with TRBJ2-1; D is possibly TRBD2 (6 bases). The CDR3 is 15 residues long. Germline assignment: CDR1 SGHNT and CDR2 YENEEA. Trimming cost V 5 bases and J 4 bases, with 15 bases left between them. CDR3 in amino acids: CASSRGTGSYNEQFF. The CDR3 coding sequence is TGTGCCAGCAGCCGAGGGACTGGGTCTTACAATGAGCAGTTCTTC.

The chain is built from TRBV5-1 and TRBJ1-2; D possibly corresponds to TRBD1 (5 bases). Looked up from germline, CDR1 is SGHRS and CDR2 is YFSETQ. V lost 0 bases to trimming and J lost 3 bases, with 9 bases between them. The CDR3 has 14 residues. CDR3 sequence reads: CASSLADTDYGYTF. The CDR3 bases are TGCGCCAGCAGCTTGGCGGACACGGACTATGGCTACACCTTC.

The genes are TRBV4-1 and TRBJ2-1, with D possibly TRBD2 on 6 matching bases. Trimming removed 3 bases from V and 6 bases from J, with 9 bases in between. Germline V gives CDR1 MGHRA, CDR2 YSYEKL. The CDR3 is 13 amino acids. CDR3 in DNA: TGCGCCAGCAGCCAGACTAGTTCCAATGAGCAGTTCTTC. Protein product: CASSQTSSNEQFF.

This rearrangement joins TRBV5-1 to TRBJ2-7, with D perhaps TRBD2 (6 bases). Trimming shortened V by 4 bases and J by 10 bases, and 21 bases separated the two germline ends. This CDR3 region has 14 residues. Germline CDR1 reads SGHRS; CDR2 reads YFSETQ. The CDR3 protein is CASSPAGGNQEQYV. CDR3 sequence (DNA): TGCGCCAGCAGCCCCGCCGGGGGTAACCAAGAACAGTACGTC.

CDR3 DNA sequence: TGTGCCACCAGTGATACCGGGACTAGCTTACCCCGGGATACGCAGTATTTT. This gives the protein CATSDTGTSLPRDTQYF. The chain carries TRBV24-1 and TRBJ2-3; the match to TRBD2 covers 9 bases. The ends lost 3 bases at V and 6 bases at J; junction bases unmatched: 12. The germline V gene has CDR1 KGHDR and CDR2 SFDVKD. The CDR3 spans 17 residues.

Regarding this clone: The same CDR3 is also encoded by other DNA sequences in this sample. V usage is TRBV12-3 or TRBV12-4 and J usage is TRBJ2-5; 7 bases match TRBD1. J was trimmed by 3 bases and V by 5 bases; bases with no gene match: 3. The CDR3 runs 13 residues. The CDR3 bases are TGTGCCAGCAGTCCTGGGACAGAAGAGACCCAGTACTTC. It encodes CASSPGTEETQYF.

This chain links TRBV9 with TRBJ1-6, with a possible D match to TRBD1 (5 bases). The germline V and J ends were trimmed by 0 bases and 5 bases, with 9 bases remaining between them. Germline V gene lookup returns CDR1 SGDLS and CDR2 YYNGEE. This CDR3 is built from 15 residues. DNA of the CDR3: TGTGCCAGCAGCGTAGGGACACCCAATAATTCACCCCTCCACTTT. It encodes CASSVGTPNNSPLHF. Combining the CDR3 with reference TRBV9 and TRBJ1-6 gives the whole variable domain DSGVTQTPKHLITATGQRVTLRCSPRSGDLSVYWYQQSLDQGLQFLIQYYNGEERAKGNILERFSAQQFPDLHSELNLSSLELGDSALYFCASSVGTPNNSPLHFGNGTRLTVT.

This clone is classed as large. This same CDR3 is encoded by further DNA sequences in the sample. This chain joins TRBV7-9 and TRBJ2-1; TRBD2 is a possible D gene (6 bases). Trimming took off 5 bases at V and 4 bases at J, with 18 bases between the two ends. This CDR3 is built from 16 residues. Germline CDR1 is SEHNR and CDR2 is FQNEAQ (reference sequence). CDR3 loop: CASSPPGGSAYNEQFF. The CDR3 bases are TGTGCCAGCAGCCCACCTGGGGGGAGCGCATACAATGAGCAGTTCTTC. Looking up the rest from reference TRBV7-9 and TRBJ2-1 gives the full variable domain: DTGVSQNPRHKITKRGQNVTFRCDPISEHNRLYWYRQTLGQGPEFLTYFQNEAQLEKSRLLSDRFSAERPKGSFSTLEIQRTEQGDSAMYLCASSPPGGSAYNEQFFGPGTRLTVL.

This clone has at least ten counts. The CDR3, as DNA: TGTGCCAGCAGCCCCCGCAGGGAAGGGGAGCAGTACGTC. Protein: CASSPRREGEQYV. V and J are TRBV21-1 and TRBJ2-7; the table's D gene call, TRBD1, was not cross checked with the DNA. TRBV21-1 is tagged as a pseudogene. This CDR3 contains 13 residues.

The chain joins TRBV4-1 to TRBJ2-2, with 10 bases lining up with TRBD2. The CDR3 runs 15 residues. Germline V gene data show CDR1 as MGHRA and CDR2 as YSYEKL. V dropped 2 bases and J dropped 7; count of bases not matched to a gene: 4. CDR3 coding DNA: TGCGCCAGCAGCCAACTAGCGGGGGTACACGGGGAGCTGTTTTTT. It translates to CASSQLAGVHGELFF.

V is TRBV13 and J is TRBJ1-2; a possible D gene is TRBD1 (6 bases). The V and J ends lost 0 bases and 1 base respectively, with 12 bases between them. Germline-derived CDR1 and CDR2 are PRHDT and FYEKMQ (reference sequence). The CDR3 is made up of 16 amino acids. CDR3 bases: TGTGCCAGCAGCTTAGGCTCCCGACAGGATAACTATGGCTACACCTTC. Protein: CASSLGSRQDNYGYTF. Full variable domain (missing parts from reference TRBV13 and TRBJ1-2): AAGVIQSPRHLIKEKRETATLKCYPIPRHDTVYWYQQGPGQDPQFLISFYEKMQSDKGSIPDRFSAQQFSDYHSELNMSSLELGDSALYFCASSLGSRQDNYGYTFGSGTRLTVV.